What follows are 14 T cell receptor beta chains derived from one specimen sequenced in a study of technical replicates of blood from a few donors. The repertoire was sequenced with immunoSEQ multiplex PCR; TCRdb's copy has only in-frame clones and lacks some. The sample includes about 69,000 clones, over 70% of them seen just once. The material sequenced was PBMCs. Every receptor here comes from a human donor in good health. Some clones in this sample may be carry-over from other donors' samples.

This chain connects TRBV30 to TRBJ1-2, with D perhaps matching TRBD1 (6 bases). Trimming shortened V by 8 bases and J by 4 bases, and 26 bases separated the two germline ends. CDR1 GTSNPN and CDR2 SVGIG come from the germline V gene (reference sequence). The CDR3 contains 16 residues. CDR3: CAKSQPGTGLVYGYTF. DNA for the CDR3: TGTGCCAAGAGCCAACCGGGTACAGGGCTTGTCTATGGCTACACCTTC.

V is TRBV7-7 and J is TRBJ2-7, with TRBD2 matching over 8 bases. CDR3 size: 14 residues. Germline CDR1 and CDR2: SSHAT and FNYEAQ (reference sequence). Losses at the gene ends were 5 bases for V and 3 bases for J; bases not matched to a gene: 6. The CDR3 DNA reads TGTGCCAGCAGCCCGGGACTAGAGTTCTACGAGCAGTACTTC. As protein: CASSPGLEFYEQYF.

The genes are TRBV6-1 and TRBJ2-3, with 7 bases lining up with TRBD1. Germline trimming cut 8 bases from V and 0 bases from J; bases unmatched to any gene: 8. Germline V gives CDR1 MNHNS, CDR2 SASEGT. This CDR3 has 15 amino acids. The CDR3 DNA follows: TGTGCCAGCCTCCGACAGGGAACTAGCACAGATACGCAGTATTTT. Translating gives CASLRQGTSTDTQYF.

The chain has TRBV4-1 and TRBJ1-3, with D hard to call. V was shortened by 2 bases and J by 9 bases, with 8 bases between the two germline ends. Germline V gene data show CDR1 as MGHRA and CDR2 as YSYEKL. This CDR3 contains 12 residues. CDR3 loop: CASSQNLGTIYF. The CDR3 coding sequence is TGCGCCAGCAGCCAAAATCTAGGCACCATATATTTT.

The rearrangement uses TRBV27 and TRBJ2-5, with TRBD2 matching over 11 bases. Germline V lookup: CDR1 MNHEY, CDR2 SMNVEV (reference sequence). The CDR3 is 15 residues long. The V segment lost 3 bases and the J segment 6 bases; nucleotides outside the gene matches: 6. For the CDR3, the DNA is TGTGCCAGCAGTTTTCGACTAGCGGGGAGCCAGACCCAGTACTTC. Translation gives CASSFRLAGSQTQYF.

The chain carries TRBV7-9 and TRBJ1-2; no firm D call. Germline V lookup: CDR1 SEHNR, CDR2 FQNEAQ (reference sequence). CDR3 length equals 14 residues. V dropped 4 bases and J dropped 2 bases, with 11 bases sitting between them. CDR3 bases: TGTGCCAGCAGCTCCGGTGGCGGCAACTATGGCTACACCTTC. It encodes CASSSGGGNYGYTF.

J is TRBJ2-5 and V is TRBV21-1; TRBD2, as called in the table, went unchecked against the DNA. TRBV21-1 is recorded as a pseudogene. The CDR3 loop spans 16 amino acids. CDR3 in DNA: TGTGCCAGCAGCAAAGGTCCAGCGGGAGTTGAAGAGACCCAGTACTTC. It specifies CASSKGPAGVEETQYF.

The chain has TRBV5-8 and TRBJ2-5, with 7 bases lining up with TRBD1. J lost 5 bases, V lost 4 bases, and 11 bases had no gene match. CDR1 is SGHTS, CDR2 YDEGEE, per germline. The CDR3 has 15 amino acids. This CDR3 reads CASSQGTASPETQYF. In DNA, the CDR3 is TGTGCCAGCAGCCAAGGGACAGCCTCACCGGAGACCCAGTACTTC.

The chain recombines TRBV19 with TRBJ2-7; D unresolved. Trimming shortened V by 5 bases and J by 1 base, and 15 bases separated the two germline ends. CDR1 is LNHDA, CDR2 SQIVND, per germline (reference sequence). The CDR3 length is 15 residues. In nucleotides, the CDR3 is TGTGCCAGTAGTCCCGTGCCGAGAGTTTCCTACGAGCAGTACTTC. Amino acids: CASSPVPRVSYEQYF.

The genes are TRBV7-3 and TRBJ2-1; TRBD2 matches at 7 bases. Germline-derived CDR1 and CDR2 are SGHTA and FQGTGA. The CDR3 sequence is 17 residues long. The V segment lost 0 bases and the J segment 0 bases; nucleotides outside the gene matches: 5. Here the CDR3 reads CASSLTYGLGSYNEQFF. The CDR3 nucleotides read TGTGCCAGCAGCTTAACTTACGGACTAGGCTCCTACAATGAGCAGTTCTTC. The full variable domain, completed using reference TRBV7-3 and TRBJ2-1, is GAGVSQTPSNKVTEKGKYVELRCDPISGHTALYWYRQSLGQGPEFLIYFQGTGAADDSGLPNDRFFAVRPEGSVSTLKIQRTERGDSAVYLCASSLTYGLGSYNEQFFGPGTRLTVL.

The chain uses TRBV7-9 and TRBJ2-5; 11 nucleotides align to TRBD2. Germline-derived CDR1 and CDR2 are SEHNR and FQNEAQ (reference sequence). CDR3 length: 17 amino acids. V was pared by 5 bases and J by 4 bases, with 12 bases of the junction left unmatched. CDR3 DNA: TGTGCCAGCAGCGGGCGCCAAATAGCGGGAGGGACAGAGACCCAGTACTTC. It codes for CASSGRQIAGGTETQYF. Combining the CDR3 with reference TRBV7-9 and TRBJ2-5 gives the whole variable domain DTGVSQNPRHKITKRGQNVTFRCDPISEHNRLYWYRQTLGQGPEFLTYFQNEAQLEKSRLLSDRFSAERPKGSFSTLEIQRTEQGDSAMYLCASSGRQIAGGTETQYFGPGTRLLVL.

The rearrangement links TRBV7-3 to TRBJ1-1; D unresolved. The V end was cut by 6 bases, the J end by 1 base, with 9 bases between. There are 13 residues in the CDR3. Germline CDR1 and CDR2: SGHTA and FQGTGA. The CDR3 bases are TGTGCCAGCAGTTATCGCAGGAACACTGAAGCTTTCTTT. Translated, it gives CASSYRRNTEAFF.

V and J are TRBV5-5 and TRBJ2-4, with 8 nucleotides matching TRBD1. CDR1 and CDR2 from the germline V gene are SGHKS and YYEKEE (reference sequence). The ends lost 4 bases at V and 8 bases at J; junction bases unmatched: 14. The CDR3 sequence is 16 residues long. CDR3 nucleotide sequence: TGTGCCAGCAGCGCTTACCAGGGGGCTATCTTGGACATTCAGTACTTC. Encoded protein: CASSAYQGAILDIQYF.

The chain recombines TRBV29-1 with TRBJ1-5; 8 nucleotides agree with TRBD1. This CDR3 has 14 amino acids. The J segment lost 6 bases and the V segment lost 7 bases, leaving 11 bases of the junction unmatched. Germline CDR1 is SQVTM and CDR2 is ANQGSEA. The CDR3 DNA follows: TGCAGCGAGATGGACAGGGACATCCCTCAGCCCCAGCATTTT. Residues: CSEMDRDIPQPQHF.